The present TCR beta chain was sequenced within a study of human T cells and chemical hapten exposure. Findings of the study overall: Significantly greater numbers of large CDR3 similarity clusters came from expanded TCRs than from controls.

As to time point: patch test 2, 6 weeks after DPC sensitization. Noted treatment: therapeutic diphenylcyclopropenone sensitization with weekly scalp DPC. A single record per CDR3 protein comes from TCRdb applying MiXCR to the RACE reads. The sample holds 75,000 to 90,000 distinct CDR3 sequences; about 10% are singletons and the top ten take around 5%. The sample holds many counts of this clonotype. Its antigen is unknown. The source is a woman between 45 and 60 years old with alopecia areata. Some clones in this sample may be carry-over from other donors' samples. Here the sequenced sample was whole blood, taken in connection with sensitization to the hapten diphenylcyclopropenone (DPC).

The CDR3 region has the DNA TGTGCCAGCAGCTCAGCTCCCAAAGAGCAGTACTTC. Translation: CASSSAPKEQYF. V is TRBV12-3 or TRBV12-4 and J is TRBJ2-7; D gene uncertain. Between the trimmed V and J ends, which lost 6 bases and 7 bases, there was a span of 13 bases. This CDR3 has 12 residues.